The following is a T cell receptor (beta chain) sequence with its context. At least ten counts were recorded for this clonotype. Its antigen remains unidentified. Base qualities are missing; no much larger clone stands one base away. The sample originates from a study of T cell repertoires in cytomegalovirus infection (dated by TCRdb to the late 2010s). At the level of the whole study: Recently identified HLA-C-restricted CMV epitopes, whose presentation resists viral immunomodulation, were targeted by peptide stimulations together with well-studied HLA-B-restricted epitopes. Because public TCR beta signatures pointed to carriage of CMV infection together with the matching HLA type, the HLA type of each donor mattered for the analysis. Broad study findings and their caveats: In the ex vivo response, HLA-C-restricted CMV-specific TCR beta clonotypes were dominant, and in two of eight donors the single most frequent clonotype came from this HLA-C-restricted group. Cumulative frequency of public TCR beta family members discriminated carriers of CMV infection plus the relevant HLA type in this cohort and an independent approximately 400-donor cohort.

This specimen's treatment or condition label, interpreted: in vitro stimulation with specific CMV peptide epitopes to enrich CMV-specific T cells. The run used an Illumina HiSeq 1500. TCRdb took the public reads, trimmed them with fastp at Q25, ran MiXCR for clone calling and kept in-frame beta chains. Every CDR3 protein is listed once, alongside the most common genes and DNA of its rows. The sample includes 900,000 to 950,000 distinct CDR3 sequences, with less than 40% observed a single time. 11% to 15% of the sample is held by the ten biggest clonotypes. The TCR comes from a human donor in good health (CMV status not recorded). Some clones in this sample may be carry-over from other donors' samples. The sequences come from cultured CD8+ T cells from PBMCs, collected from culture after CMV antigen stimulation.

The CDR3 protein is CASRFEAQPQHF. The DNA sequence follows: TGTGCCAGCAGATTTGAGGCCCAGCCCCAGCATTTT. This chain joins TRBV7-2 to TRBJ1-5, with the D gene not confidently named. Measured from the cysteine to the phenylalanine, the CDR3 is 12 residues long. Only the CDR3 portion is preserved as DNA: 36 bases, with reading frame beginning at the first base. V is pared back by 6 bases and J by 7 bases, with 10 bases lying between the germline termini. Via the germline V gene, CDR1 is SGHTA and CDR2 FQGNSA. The variable domain in full, with residues beyond the CDR3 obtained from the reference TRBV7-2 and TRBJ1-5 genes, is GAGVSQSPSNKVTEKGKDVELRCDPISGHTALYWYRQSLGQGLEFLIYFQGNSAPDKSGLPSDRFSAERTGGSVSTLTIQRTQQEDSAVYLCASRFEAQPQHFGDGTRLSIL.